The sequence of this T cell receptor beta chain was determined in a study of blood T cell repertoires in COVID-19. Measured with immunoSEQ multiplex PCR; TCRdb has only the in-frame clones, and not every one. The table lists over 120,000 clones, approximately 78% of them singletons, with about 6% in the top ten. The CDR3 contains 13 residues. Trimming cost V 10 bases and J 1 base, with 13 bases left between them. The germline CDR1 and CDR2 sequences are ENHRY and SYGVKD. Sequencing input: PBMCs or T cells enriched from blood (not recorded which). This receptor was obtained from a woman between 50 and 59 years old who had recovered from COVID-19. The V and J genes are TRBV10-3 and TRBJ1-1; a possible D gene is TRBD1 (5 bases). In nucleotides, the CDR3 is TGTGCCACCCGACAGTCCCAGAACACTGAAGCTTTCTTT. Protein: CATRQSQNTEAFF.